This T cell receptor (beta chain) was recovered during a study of T-cell reconstitution after alpha-beta-depleted transplantation in children. Unique molecular identifiers were used to barcode this TCRbeta library. TCRdb passed the PCR reads through MiXCR, listing each CDR3 protein once. The sample holds about 900,000 distinct CDR3 sequences; roughly 29% are singletons and the top ten take around 30%. Germline values: CDR1 KGHSH, CDR2 LQKENI. The CDR3 loop spans 16 amino acids. V shed 2 bases and J shed 4 bases, with 14 bases lying between them. The receptor comes from a boy less than two years old who had a stem cell transplant for SCID, so the T cells may come from the graft donor. This chain uses TRBV18 with TRBJ2-2; D is unclear. The sequenced sample was PBMCs, mostly from graft donor cells, obtained 360 days after TCRalphabeta/CD19-depleted stem cell transplant. The CDR3 bases are TGTGCCAGCTCACCAGATCAGGCGGCTGTCACCGGGGAGCTGTTTTTT. This codes for CASSPDQAAVTGELFF.